The 18 T cell receptor beta chains given below trace back to one sample, sequenced in a study of shared clonotypes between healthy human individuals. TCRdb's table, derived via immunoSEQ multiplex PCR, lists solely in-frame clones and lacks some. The top ten clones hold approximately 0.44% of a sample with 1.5 million to 1.9 million clones, 95% to 99% of them seen once. The sequenced sample consisted of naive CD4+ T cells sorted from blood. Sample subset: CD45RA+ positively selected. These receptors were taken from a man in his thirties or forties in good health.

The chain links TRBV10-1 to TRBJ2-3; 9 bases are a match to TRBD2. Germline V gives CDR1 WNHNN, CDR2 SYGVQD (reference sequence). The ends lost 0 bases at V and 6 bases at J; junction bases unmatched: 10. The CDR3 covers 17 residues. The CDR3 spells CASSESIRPSGKDTQYF. In nucleotides, the CDR3 is TGCGCCAGCAGTGAGTCGATACGGCCTAGCGGGAAGGATACGCAGTATTTT.

V is TRBV10-2 and J is TRBJ1-4, with no clear D. Trimming cost V 1 base and J 5 bases, with 2 bases left between them. This CDR3 is 12 amino acids long. Per the germline V gene, CDR1 is WSHSY and CDR2 is SAAADI. DNA for the CDR3: TGCGCCAGCAGTGAGTTCAATGAAAAACTGTTTTTT. Translation: CASSEFNEKLFF.

This sequence joins TRBV6-6 and TRBJ1-1; D is possibly TRBD1 (5 bases). V was shortened by 7 bases and J by 0 bases, with 12 bases between the two germline ends. CDR3 length: 14 amino acids. Germline CDR1 reads MNHNY; CDR2 reads SVGAGI (reference sequence). The CDR3 coding sequence is TGTGCCAGCACCCAGGACATATTGAACACTGAAGCTTTCTTT. It yields the protein CASTQDILNTEAFF.

Written as DNA, the CDR3 is TGCGCCAGCAGCTTGGTTATGGGGGATCAAGAGACCCAGTACTTC. Translated: CASSLVMGDQETQYF. The rearrangement uses TRBV5-1 and TRBJ2-5, with D possibly being TRBD1 or TRBD2 (5 bases each). CDR3 length equals 15 residues. Trimming removed 0 bases at V and 2 bases at J, with 11 bases between. Germline V CDR1 and CDR2: SGHRS, YFSETQ.

This sequence joins TRBV28 and TRBJ2-7, with TRBD2 identical over 7 bases. CDR1 and CDR2 from the germline V gene are MDHEN and SYDVKM. The CDR3 loop spans 15 amino acids. V was pared by 6 bases and J by 0 bases, with 8 bases of the junction left unmatched. The CDR3 loop is CASRTLAESSYEQYF. Written as DNA, the CDR3 is TGTGCCAGCAGAACGCTAGCGGAGAGCTCCTACGAGCAGTACTTC.

The CDR3 DNA follows: TGTGCCAGCAGTTGGGACCCTACAAGAGCTAACTATGGCTACACCTTC. Translating gives CASSWDPTRANYGYTF. The rearrangement joins TRBV6-6 to TRBJ1-2; a possible D gene is TRBD1 (5 bases). CDR3 length equals 16 residues. The ends were cut back, 4 bases at V and 0 bases at J, with 15 bases in the middle. Germline V gives CDR1 MNHNY, CDR2 SVGAGI (reference sequence).

The chain recombines TRBV6-5 with TRBJ2-3; the D is unclear. Germline-derived CDR1 and CDR2 are MNHEY and SVGAGI. The CDR3 is 14 residues long. The V end lost 6 bases, the J end lost 6 bases, and 16 bases lay between the germline ends. CDR3 sequence (DNA): TGTGCCAGCAGGTTCGGACGATCATGGGATACGCAGTATTTT. Translating it yields CASRFGRSWDTQYF.

The chain recombines TRBV7-9 with TRBJ2-3; D may be TRBD1 (5 bases). The V gene lost 5 bases and the J gene lost 0 bases, with 18 bases spanning the gap. Germline V gives CDR1 SEHNR, CDR2 FQNEAQ (reference sequence). The CDR3 consists of 17 residues. Written as DNA, the CDR3 is TGTGCCAGCAGCCGAATAACAGGATCGCCTAGCACAGATACGCAGTATTTT. This sequence encodes CASSRITGSPSTDTQYF.

The count of this clone is one. The same CDR3 arises from other DNA sequences in this sample as well. This chain uses TRBV2 with TRBJ2-7; tentatively, D is TRBD1 (6 bases). The CDR3 sequence is 12 residues long. Germline V gives CDR1 SNHLY, CDR2 FYNNEI. The germline V and J ends were trimmed by 6 bases and 4 bases, with 10 bases remaining between them. The CDR3 reads CASSAQGYEQYF. CDR3 DNA: TGTGCCAGCAGCGCCCAGGGGTACGAGCAGTACTTC.

This rearrangement joins TRBV11-2 to TRBJ1-5; 8 nucleotides match TRBD1. The CDR3 length is 16 residues. Trimming cost V 5 bases and J 2 bases; bases outside gene matches: 8. Germline-derived CDR1 and CDR2 are SGHAT and FQNNGV. The CDR3 nucleotides read TGTGCCAGCAGCGTAACCGGGACAGGCGGCAATCAGCCCCAGCATTTT. It encodes CASSVTGTGGNQPQHF.

The chain joins TRBV27 to TRBJ2-3; TRBD2 matches 7 bases. J was trimmed by 5 bases and V by 2 bases; bases with no gene match: 1. The CDR3 runs to 13 residues. CDR1 and CDR2 from the germline V gene are MNHEY and SMNVEV (reference sequence). CDR3 bases: TGTGCCAGCAGTTTAGGGAGGGAAGATACGCAGTATTTT. It yields the protein CASSLGREDTQYF.

V usage is TRBV19 and J usage is TRBJ2-5; 7 nucleotides align to TRBD1. The CDR3 has 12 amino acids. The J segment lost 3 bases and the V segment lost 9 bases, leaving 4 bases of the junction unmatched. Germline assignment: CDR1 LNHDA and CDR2 SQIVND (reference sequence). The chain's CDR3 is CASGTVKETQYF. The DNA for the CDR3 is TGTGCCAGCGGGACAGTAAAAGAGACCCAGTACTTC.

The V and J genes are TRBV7-3 and TRBJ2-5, with TRBD2 identical over 8 bases. CDR1 is SGHTA, CDR2 FQGTGA, per germline. The V segment lost 2 bases and the J segment 2 bases; nucleotides outside the gene matches: 7. The CDR3 is made up of 16 amino acids. CDR3 loop: CASSLQRGTGQETQYF. CDR3 coding DNA: TGTGCCAGCAGCTTACAGCGGGGGACCGGACAAGAGACCCAGTACTTC. The complete variable domain, with remaining parts taken from reference TRBV7-3 and TRBJ2-5, reads GAGVSQTPSNKVTEKGKYVELRCDPISGHTALYWYRQSLGQGPEFLIYFQGTGAADDSGLPNDRFFAVRPEGSVSTLKIQRTERGDSAVYLCASSLQRGTGQETQYFGPGTRLLVL.

J is TRBJ2-7 and V is TRBV21-1; the D call of TRBD1 is as the table states it, not checked on the DNA. TRBV21-1 is designated a pseudogene. The CDR3 has 15 residues. This CDR3 reads CASSKALNRHYEQYF. In DNA form, the CDR3 reads TGTGCCAGCAGCAAAGCGCTTAATAGACACTACGAGCAGTACTTC.

The genes are TRBV5-8 and TRBJ1-5, with D tentatively TRBD1 (6 bases). Per the germline V gene, CDR1 is SGHTS and CDR2 is YDEGEE. CDR3 length: 15 amino acids. V dropped 3 bases and J dropped 3 bases, with 13 bases sitting between them. CDR3 sequence (DNA): TGTGCCAGCAGCTCCGCAGGGGACATCAATCAGCCCCAGCATTTT. Residues: CASSSAGDINQPQHF. The complete variable domain, with remaining parts taken from reference TRBV5-8 and TRBJ1-5, reads EAGVTQSPTHLIKTRGQQATLRCSPISGHTSVYWYQQALGLGLQFLLWYDEGEERNRGNFPPRFSGRQFPNYSSELNVNALELEDSALYLCASSSAGDINQPQHFGDGTRLSIL.

The rearrangement uses TRBV6-9 and TRBJ2-3; 11 bases are a match to TRBD2. The V segment lost 0 bases and the J segment 1 base; nucleotides outside the gene matches: 6. This CDR3 is built from 18 residues. CDR1 MNHGY and CDR2 SVAAGI come from the germline V gene. The chain's CDR3 is CASSYSGLAVVRTDTQYF. CDR3 in DNA: TGTGCCAGCAGTTATTCGGGACTAGCGGTAGTGCGCACAGATACGCAGTATTTT.

The chain carries TRBV5-6 and TRBJ1-1, with D possibly TRBD1 on 6 matching bases. Trimming removed 0 bases from V and 4 bases from J, with 16 bases in between. CDR3 length: 16 residues. CDR1 is SGHDT, CDR2 YYEEEE, per germline. CDR3 sequence reads: CASSLGTAAVVTEAFF. CDR3 DNA: TGTGCCAGCAGCTTGGGGACAGCGGCTGTAGTCACTGAAGCTTTCTTT.

V and J are TRBV7-9 and TRBJ2-1; 8 nucleotides line up with TRBD2. Germline V gene lookup returns CDR1 SEHNR and CDR2 FQNEAQ (reference sequence). The CDR3 is 17 amino acids. V lost 2 bases and J lost 2; bases outside the gene matches: 8. The DNA of the CDR3 is TGTGCCAGCAGCTTATATGGAGGTAGCGGGACCTACAATGAGCAGTTCTTC. Its translation: CASSLYGGSGTYNEQFF.